Listed below are T cell receptor beta chains from one sample, sequenced in a study of OX40 agonist ivuxolimab in advanced cancers. Libraries were prepared by immunoSEQ multiplex PCR; TCRdb keeps only in-frame clonotypes and omits some of them. The sample contains roughly 56,000 clones, 70% to 90% of which appear only once. The sample in question was CD4+ or CD8+ T cells sorted from blood, obtained in a trial of the OX40 agonist ivuxolimab. The receptor source for this set is an adult with an advanced solid tumor such as melanoma, head and neck, liver or kidney cancer. The CDR3 runs from the conserved cysteine through the conserved F or W. A D gene is named only where the DNA matches it firmly. Size is omitted from some rows. Given values are once, few, many or a class for expanded clones.

>TRBV5-4|NA|TRBJ2-7|NA
CASSLPVMPYEQYF
TGTGCCAGCAGCTTACCGGTTATGCCCTACGAGCAGTACTTC
>TRBV6-1|NA|TRBJ2-2|TRBD1
CASSEAGAGTGWTGELFF
TGTGCCAGCAGTGAAGCTGGGGCGGGGACAGGGTGGACCGGGGAGCTGTTTTTT
>TRBV7-3|NA|TRBJ2-3|TRBD2
CASSLTGGRLDTQYF
TGTGCCAGCAGCTTAACAGGCGGGAGGTTAGATACGCAGTATTTT
>TRBV5-4|NA|TRBJ1-2|NA
CASSLESPSRRGYTF
TGTGCCAGCAGCTTGGAATCTCCCTCAAGGAGGGGCTACACCTTC
>TRBV11-3|NA|TRBJ1-1|NA
CASSPKEGLRAEAFF
TGTGCCAGCAGCCCCAAGGAGGGGTTACGCGCTGAAGCTTTCTTT
>TRBV5-1|NA|TRBJ2-5|NA
CASRPEGGRETQYF
TGCGCCAGCAGGCCGGAGGGGGGTCGGGAGACCCAGTACTTC
>TRBV5-5|NA|TRBJ2-1|TRBD1
CASSSGGGRSYNEQFF
TGTGCCAGCAGCTCAGGGGGCGGGCGGTCCTACAATGAGCAGTTCTTC
>TRBV20-1|NA|TRBJ2-7|NA
CSAGGAYEQYF
TGCAGTGCAGGAGGGGCTTACGAGCAGTACTTC
>TRBV11-3|NA|TRBJ2-2|NA
CASSLYSPGELFF
TGTGCCAGCAGCTTATACAGCCCCGGGGAGCTGTTTTTT
>TRBV28|NA|TRBJ1-1|TRBD1
CASQQGAFGEAFF
TGTGCCAGCCAACAGGGGGCTTTTGGTGAAGCTTTCTTT
>TRBV12-2|NA|TRBJ1-1|NA
CASRLAVGTGLMGRAEAFF
TGTGCAAGTCGCTTAGCGGTCGGGACAGGGTTGATGGGACGTGCTGAAGCTTTCTTT
>TRBV6-4|NA|TRBJ2-1|NA
CASRSDWNNEQFF
TGTGCCAGCAGATCGGACTGGAACAATGAGCAGTTCTTC
>TRBV2|NA|TRBJ2-7|NA
CASRIYPDSPLYEQYF
TGTGCCAGCAGGATCTACCCTGACTCGCCCCTCTACGAGCAGTACTTC
>TRBV2|NA|TRBJ1-5|NA
CASRNSRGGQPQHF
TGTGCCAGCAGAAACTCCAGGGGAGGGCAGCCCCAGCATTTT
>TRBV7-8|NA|TRBJ2-4|TRBD1
CASSRTGGLLAKNIQYF
TGTGCCAGCAGCCGTACAGGGGGCTTACTAGCCAAAAACATTCAGTACTTC
>TRBV5-4|NA|TRBJ2-3|NA
CASSLIQGRADTQYF
TGTGCCAGCAGCTTAATCCAAGGGCGGGCAGATACGCAGTATTTT
>TRBV4-3|NA|TRBJ2-2|TRBD1
CASSQVTGGLTGELFF
TGCGCCAGCAGCCAAGTGACAGGGGGCCTCACCGGGGAGCTGTTTTTT
>TRBV7-9|NA|TRBJ2-5|TRBD1
CASSLVGQGEETQYF
TGTGCCAGCAGCTTAGTCGGACAGGGTGAAGAGACCCAGTACTTC
>TRBV5-1|NA|TRBJ2-3|TRBD2
CASSAPSGTSTDTQYF
TGCGCCAGCAGCGCCCCTAGCGGGACTAGCACAGATACGCAGTATTTT
>TRBV28|NA|TRBJ1-2|TRBD1
CASSNLGTVDYGYTF
TGTGCCAGCAGTAACCTAGGGACAGTCGATTATGGCTACACCTTC
>TRBV18|NA|TRBJ2-3|NA
CASSPRDRTSGNTQYF
TGTGCCAGCTCACCGCGGGACAGAACCTCAGGCAATACGCAGTATTTT
>TRBV7-9|NA|TRBJ2-5|NA
CASSLSEGTQYF
TGTGCCAGCAGCTTATCTGAGGGGACCCAGTACTTC
>TRBV19|NA|TRBJ2-2|NA
CASSRGLRTGELFF
TGTGCCAGTAGTAGGGGTCTTCGCACCGGGGAGCTGTTTTTT
>TRBV6-5|NA|TRBJ2-1|NA
CASSYVTRGEQFF
TGTGCCAGCAGTTATGTGACCCGGGGTGAGCAGTTCTTC
>TRBV28|NA|TRBJ1-4|NA
CASSPGGHNEKLFF
TGTGCCAGCAGTCCGGGGGGGCATAATGAAAAACTGTTTTTT
>TRBV7-9|NA|TRBJ1-1|NA
CASSLVDSEAFF
TGTGCCAGCAGCTTAGTGGACAGTGAAGCTTTCTTT
>TRBV4-1|NA|TRBJ2-3|NA
CASSHSGSTDTQYF
TGCGCCAGCAGCCACAGCGGAAGCACAGATACGCAGTATTTT
>TRBV11-2|NA|TRBJ2-1|NA
CASSQLPGAGPYNEQFF
TGTGCCAGCAGCCAACTACCGGGGGCAGGACCGTACAATGAGCAGTTCTTC
>TRBV5-1|NA|TRBJ2-7|NA
CASSLLRGYEQYF
TGCGCCAGCAGTCTTCTACGTGGATACGAGCAGTACTTC
>TRBV28|once|TRBJ2-2|TRBD1
CASRGQGGGELFF
TGTGCCAGCAGGGGACAGGGTGGCGGGGAGCTGTTTTTT
>TRBV18|NA|TRBJ2-7|NA
CASSPSTAFLTYEQYF
TGTGCCAGCTCACCTTCGACAGCCTTTCTAACCTACGAGCAGTACTTC
>TRBV6-5|NA|TRBJ2-7|NA
CASSYDRAEQYF
TGTGCCAGCAGTTACGATCGGGCCGAGCAGTACTTC
>TRBV14|NA|TRBJ1-1|NA
CASSQGGVNTEAFF
TGTGCCAGCAGCCAAGGAGGGGTGAACACTGAAGCTTTCTTT
>TRBV5-6|few|TRBJ2-3|NA
CASSSWTNTQYF
TGTGCCAGCAGTTCCTGGACTAACACGCAGTATTTT
>TRBV7-8|NA|TRBJ2-3|TRBD1
CASSFTGGRTDTQYF
TGTGCCAGCAGCTTCACAGGGGGAAGGACAGATACGCAGTATTTT
>TRBV2|once|TRBJ2-1|TRBD2
CASSVTGTSVENEQFF
TGTGCCAGCAGCGTAACCGGGACTAGCGTGGAAAATGAGCAGTTCTTC
>TRBV5-4|NA|TRBJ2-3|NA
CASSLRDRTDTQYF
TGTGCCAGCAGCTTAAGAGATAGGACAGATACGCAGTATTTT
>TRBV2|once|TRBJ2-7|TRBD2
CASSESLAGGPGEQYF
TGTGCCAGCAGTGAAAGTCTTGCGGGAGGGCCTGGAGAGCAGTACTTC
>TRBV11-3|NA|TRBJ2-1|NA
CASSRKGRGISEQFF
TGTGCCAGCAGCCGTAAGGGAAGGGGGATAAGTGAGCAGTTCTTC
>TRBV5-1|NA|TRBJ2-1|NA
CASSLFRNEQFF
TGCGCCAGCAGCTTGTTCCGAAATGAGCAGTTCTTC
>TRBV19|NA|TRBJ2-7|TRBD2
CASSTASGISYEQYF
TGTGCCAGTAGTACCGCTAGCGGGATCTCCTACGAGCAGTACTTC
>TRBV18|NA|TRBJ2-7|NA
CASSPLPYEQYF
TGTGCCAGCTCACCACTCCCCTACGAGCAGTACTTC
>TRBV28|NA|TRBJ2-1|NA
CASGLYDEQFF
TGTGCCAGCGGCCTGTACGATGAGCAGTTCTTC
>TRBV28|NA|TRBJ1-1|TRBD1
CASSFAGGGKANTEAFF
TGTGCCAGCAGTTTTGCAGGGGGCGGAAAAGCGAACACTGAAGCTTTCTTT
>TRBV15|few|TRBJ2-5|NA
CATSRDMETQYF
TGTGCCACCAGCAGAGATATGGAGACCCAGTACTTC
>TRBV19|NA|TRBJ2-5|TRBD2
CASTRGLAGSETQYF
TGTGCCAGTACCCGGGGACTAGCGGGGTCCGAGACCCAGTACTTC
>TRBV19|few|TRBJ1-5|NA
CASSIDSSNQPQHF
TGTGCCAGTAGTATTGATAGTTCCAATCAGCCCCAGCATTTT
>TRBV7-8|NA|TRBJ2-1|NA
CASSSYSGLIYNEQFF
TGTGCCAGCAGCTCTTATAGCGGCCTCATCTACAATGAGCAGTTCTTC
>TRBV28|NA|TRBJ2-5|TRBD2
CASSLLTSGQETQYF
TGTGCCAGCAGTCTCCTGACTAGCGGACAAGAGACCCAGTACTTC
>TRBV7-2|NA|TRBJ2-1|TRBD1
CASSRGDRVREQFF
TGTGCCAGCAGCCGGGGGGACAGGGTAAGAGAGCAGTTCTTC
>TRBV4-3|NA|TRBJ1-3|TRBD1
CASSQGTGGSGNTIYF
TGCGCCAGCAGCCAGGGTACAGGGGGCTCTGGAAACACCATATATTTT
>TRBV6-6|few|TRBJ2-7|NA
CASSSTNGGEQYF
TGTGCCAGCAGTTCCACCAATGGGGGCGAGCAGTACTTC
>TRBV10-3|few|TRBJ1-1|NA
CAISERGGDTEAFF
TGTGCCATCAGTGAGCGGGGGGGGGACACTGAAGCTTTCTTT
>TRBV21-1|NA|TRBJ2-2|NA
CASTIVAGRGTGELFF
TGTGCCAGCACTATAGTAGCGGGGCGGGGCACCGGGGAGCTGTTTTTT
>TRBV11-3|NA|TRBJ2-5|TRBD1
CASSLVRGQEYF
TGTGCCAGCAGCTTAGTGAGGGGACAGGAGTACTTC
>TRBV21-1|NA|TRBJ2-1|NA
CASSKALPGRAENEQFF
TGTGCCAGCAGCAAAGCGCTCCCCGGGAGGGCGGAAAATGAGCAGTTCTTC
>TRBV7-9|once|TRBJ2-5|TRBD2
CASSSGLAGGWGETQYF
TGTGCCAGCAGCTCCGGACTAGCGGGAGGGTGGGGAGAGACCCAGTACTTC